Reported below is one TCR beta chain. CDR1 is KGHDR and CDR2 is SFDVKD in the germline V gene. The CDR3 length is 12 residues. V was pared by 4 bases and J by 9 bases, with 12 bases between. Preparation of the TCRbeta library involved a method that used unique molecular identifiers. TCRdb re-derived calls from the PCR reads in MiXCR, one entry per CDR3 protein. The repertoire has approximately 340,000 distinct CDR3 sequences, 10% of them found once; the top ten carry less than 2.5%. The record originates from a study of T-cell reconstitution after alpha-beta-depleted transplantation in children. This chain connects TRBV24-1 to TRBJ2-7; D tentatively reads TRBD1 or TRBD2 (5 bases each). This sequence originates from a human donor who donated a stem cell graft to a child with acute lymphoblastic leukemia. The material sequenced was PBMCs from the stem cell graft donor, taken from the stem cell graft. CDR3 bases: TGTGCCACCAGTGACGGGGCCGGTAGGCAGTACTTC. As protein: CATSDGAGRQYF.